These 10 T cell receptor beta chains originate from one sample sequenced in a study of regulatory T cells in long-lasting Graves disease. The time point: newly diagnosed GD, antithyroid drugs for less than 3 months. Making the TCR library involved RNA that had been extracted from PBMCs. Arm-PCR of CDR3 regions and iRepertoire HTBI primers were used to build TCR beta libraries. TCRdb recomputed calls from the multiplex PCR reads with MiXCR, one row per CDR3 protein. This sample has 300,000 to 450,000 distinct CDR3 sequences, with roughly a sixth found just once. The material was peripheral blood mononuclear cells (PBMCs), obtained at new diagnosis, from a patient treated with antithyroid drugs. The origin of the receptors is a female donor with Graves disease.

Ten or more counts support this clonotype. This chain connects TRBV5-1 to TRBJ2-3; 7 nucleotides match TRBD2. V shed 4 bases, J shed 0 bases, and the junction held 8 bases outside the gene matches. The CDR3 runs to 16 residues. Germline V gene lookup returns CDR1 SGHRS and CDR2 YFSETQ. The CDR3 nucleotides read TGCGCCAGCAGCCCTGGCGGGGGAGAGAGCACAGATACGCAGTATTTT. Protein: CASSPGGGESTDTQYF.

The rearrangement joins TRBV5-5 to TRBJ1-2; D possibly corresponds to TRBD1 (5 bases). Germline lookup yields CDR1 SGHKS and CDR2 YYEKEE (reference sequence). With 0 bases removed from V and 7 bases from J, the gap between germline ends came to 22 bases. The CDR3 is 17 amino acids. As DNA, the CDR3 is TGTGCCAGCAGCTTGGATTTGGGTCCAGGGCGCGCAGGTGGCTACACCTTC. This gives the protein CASSLDLGPGRAGGYTF.

Many counts were recorded for this clonotype. This chain joins TRBV24-1 and TRBJ2-7; D remains ambiguous. Trimming stripped 4 bases from V and 5 bases from J, with 11 bases between. This CDR3 spans 13 amino acids. The germline V gene encodes CDR1 KGHDR and CDR2 SFDVKD. The CDR3 region is CATSDPGRHEQYF. The CDR3 DNA reads as TGTGCCACCAGTGACCCCGGACGTCACGAGCAGTACTTC.

Ten or more counts support this clonotype. The chain links TRBV20-1 to TRBJ1-1; D remains ambiguous. In germline, CDR1 is DFQATT, CDR2 SNEGSKA (reference sequence). The V gene lost 2 bases and the J gene lost 1 base, with 14 bases spanning the gap. The length of the CDR3 is 15 residues. The DNA for the CDR3 is TGCAGTGCTAGACGGCTTGGCCAAGGGAACACTGAAGCTTTCTTT. Translating it yields CSARRLGQGNTEAFF.

The sample holds many counts of this clonotype. The V gene is TRBV20-1, the J gene TRBJ1-5; D is uncertain. Trimming took off 0 bases at V and 0 bases at J, with 9 bases between the two ends. This CDR3 contains 15 residues. CDR1 is DFQATT and CDR2 is SNEGSKA in the germline V gene (reference sequence). The CDR3, as DNA: TGCAGTGCTAGAGATGTCGTACTTAGCAATCAGCCCCAGCATTTT. It specifies CSARDVVLSNQPQHF.

This clonotype was seen ten or more times. The chain carries TRBV15 and TRBJ1-4; TRBD1 is a possible D gene (6 bases). V lost 1 base to trimming and J lost 2 bases, with 11 bases between them. The CDR3 runs to 16 residues. Germline CDR1 LNHNV, CDR2 YYDKDF (reference sequence). CDR3 protein: CATSRVLGATNEKLFF. CDR3 coding DNA: TGTGCCACCAGCAGAGTCCTGGGGGCCACTAATGAAAAACTGTTTTTT.

This clonotype was seen ten or more times. The CDR3 nucleotides read TGTGCCAGCCTTCCCTCCAGCTCCTACAATGAGCAGTTCTTC. The encoded protein is CASLPSSSYNEQFF. This sequence joins TRBV27 and TRBJ2-1; no firm D call. With 8 bases removed from V and 0 bases from J, the gap between germline ends came to 11 bases. Per germline, CDR1 MNHEY and CDR2 SMNVEV (reference sequence). The CDR3 extends over 14 amino acids.

CDR3 nucleotides: TGTGCCAGCAGCACAGCCGCGGGCGGCTACACCTTC. This translates into CASSTAAGGYTF. This rearrangement joins TRBV27 to TRBJ1-2, with D hard to call. The germline gives CDR1 MNHEY, CDR2 SMNVEV (reference sequence). The CDR3 sequence is 12 residues long. V was pared by 6 bases and J by 8 bases, with 13 bases between.

This clonotype was counted at least ten times. The chain carries TRBV7-2 and TRBJ2-1; no definite D call. The CDR3 has 12 residues. The germline V and J ends were trimmed by 3 bases and 5 bases, with 5 bases remaining between them. Germline V gene lookup returns CDR1 SGHTA and CDR2 FQGNSA. The CDR3 nucleotides are TGTGCCAGCAGCTTCATGGACAATGAGCAGTTCTTC. Translated: CASSFMDNEQFF.

The chain employs TRBV18 and TRBJ1-6, with a possible D match to TRBD1 (5 bases). V was pared by 4 bases and J by 8 bases, with 15 bases between. The CDR3 sequence is 15 residues long. CDR1 and CDR2 from the germline V gene are KGHSH and LQKENI. CDR3 bases: TGTGCCAGCTCACGTTGGAAGGGGCGCGATTCACCCCTCCACTTT. Residues: CASSRWKGRDSPLHF.